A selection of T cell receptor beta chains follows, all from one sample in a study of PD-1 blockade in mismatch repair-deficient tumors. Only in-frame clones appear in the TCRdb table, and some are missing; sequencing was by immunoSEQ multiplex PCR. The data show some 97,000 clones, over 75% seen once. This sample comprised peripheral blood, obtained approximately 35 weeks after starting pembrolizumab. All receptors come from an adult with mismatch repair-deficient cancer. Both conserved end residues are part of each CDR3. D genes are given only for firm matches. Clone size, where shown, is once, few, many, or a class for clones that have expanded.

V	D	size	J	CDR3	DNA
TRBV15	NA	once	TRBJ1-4	CATSRDTINEKLFF	TGTGCCACCAGCAGAGATACCATTAATGAAAAACTGTTTTTT
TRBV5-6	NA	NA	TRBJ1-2	CASSAAGVDYGYTF	TGTGCCAGCAGCGCGGCAGGGGTGGACTATGGCTACACCTTC
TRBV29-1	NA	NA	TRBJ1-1	CSARMNTEAFF	TGCAGCGCCCGAATGAACACTGAAGCTTTCTTT
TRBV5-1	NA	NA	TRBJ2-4	CASSLEPQVAKNIQYF	TGCGCCAGCAGCCTAGAACCCCAAGTAGCCAAAAACATTCAGTACTTC
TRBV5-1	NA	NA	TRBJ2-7	CASSLGAGVSYEQYF	TGCGCCAGCAGCTTGGGCGCAGGGGTCTCCTACGAGCAGTACTTC
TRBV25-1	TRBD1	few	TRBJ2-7	CASGTGYEQYF	TGTGCCAGCGGGACAGGGTACGAGCAGTACTTC
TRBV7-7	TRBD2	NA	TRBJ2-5	CASSPLAGAETQYF	TGTGCTAGCAGCCCCTTAGCGGGAGCAGAGACCCAGTACTTC
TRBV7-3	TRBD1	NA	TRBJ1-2	CASSSGGAAGYTF	TGTGCCAGCAGCTCAGGGGGCGCGGCCGGCTACACCTTC
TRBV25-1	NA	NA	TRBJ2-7	CASSRDLSSYEQYF	TGTGCCAGCAGTCGGGACTTGAGCTCCTACGAGCAGTACTTC
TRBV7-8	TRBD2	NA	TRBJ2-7	CASRPLAGPYEQYF	TGTGCCAGCAGACCACTAGCGGGGCCCTACGAGCAGTACTTC
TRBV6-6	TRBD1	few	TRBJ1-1	CASSSRQGVEAFF	TGTGCCAGCAGTTCTCGACAGGGGGTAGAAGCTTTCTTT